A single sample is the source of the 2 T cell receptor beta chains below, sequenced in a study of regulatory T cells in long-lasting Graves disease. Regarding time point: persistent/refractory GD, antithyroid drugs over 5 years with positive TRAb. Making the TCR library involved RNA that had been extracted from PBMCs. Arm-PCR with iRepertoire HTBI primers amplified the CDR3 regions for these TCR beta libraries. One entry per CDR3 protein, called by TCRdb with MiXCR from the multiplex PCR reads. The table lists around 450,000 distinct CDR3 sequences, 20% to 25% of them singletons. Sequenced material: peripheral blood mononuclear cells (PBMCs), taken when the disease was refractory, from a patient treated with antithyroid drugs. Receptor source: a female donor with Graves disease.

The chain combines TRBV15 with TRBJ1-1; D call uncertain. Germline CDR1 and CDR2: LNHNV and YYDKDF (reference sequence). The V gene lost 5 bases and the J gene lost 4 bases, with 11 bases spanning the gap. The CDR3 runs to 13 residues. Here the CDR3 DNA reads TGTGCCACCAGCCACGATCGGGGCACTGAAGCTTTCTTT. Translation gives CATSHDRGTEAFF.

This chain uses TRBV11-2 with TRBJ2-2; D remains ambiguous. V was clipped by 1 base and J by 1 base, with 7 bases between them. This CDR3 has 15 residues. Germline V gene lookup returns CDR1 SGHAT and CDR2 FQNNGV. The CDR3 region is CASSLVLENTGELFF. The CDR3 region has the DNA TGTGCCAGCAGCTTAGTACTGGAGAACACCGGGGAGCTGTTTTTT.